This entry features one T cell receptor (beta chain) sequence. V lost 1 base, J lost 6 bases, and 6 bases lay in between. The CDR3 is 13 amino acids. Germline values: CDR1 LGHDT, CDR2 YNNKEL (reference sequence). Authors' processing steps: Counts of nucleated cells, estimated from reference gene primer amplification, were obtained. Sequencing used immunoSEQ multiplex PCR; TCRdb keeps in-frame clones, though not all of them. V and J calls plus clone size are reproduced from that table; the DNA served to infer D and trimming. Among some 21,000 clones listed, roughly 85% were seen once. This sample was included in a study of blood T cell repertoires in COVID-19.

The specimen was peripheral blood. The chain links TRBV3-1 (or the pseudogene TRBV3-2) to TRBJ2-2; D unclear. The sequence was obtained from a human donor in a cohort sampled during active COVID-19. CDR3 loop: CASSQVGSGELFF. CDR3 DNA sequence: TGTGCCAGCAGCCAAGTCGGGTCCGGGGAGCTGTTTTTT.